This T cell receptor beta chain was sequenced for a study of blood T cell repertoires in COVID-19. Study details: Samples representing acute and convalescent COVID-19 were sourced from the United States, Italy and Spain. From T cells, B-cell-depleted T cells, or PBMCs came the material, which was cDNA or gDNA.

The CDR3 extends over 13 amino acids. V was pared by 2 bases and J by 3 bases, with 7 bases between. Germline values: CDR1 MNHEY, CDR2 SVGAGI. Per the original methods: Amplification with reference gene primers provided the estimates of nucleated cell counts. Data came from immunoSEQ multiplex PCR; TCRdb stores just in-frame clones and leaves some out. V and J calls plus clone size are reproduced from that table; the DNA served to infer D and trimming. The sample lists approximately 190,000 clones; more than 70% were seen once. The material sequenced was peripheral blood. The receptor was derived from a woman between 35 and 50 years old who had recovered from COVID-19. V usage is TRBV6-5 and J usage is TRBJ1-1; D gene ambiguous. The CDR3 reads CASSYEEDTEAFF. The CDR3 DNA reads TGTGCCAGCAGTTACGAGGAGGACACTGAAGCTTTCTTT.